This T cell receptor beta chain was observed in a study of T cell responses to AZD1222 COVID-19 vaccine. Findings of the study overall: Baseline seropositivity occurred in only a handful of AZD1222 recipients. Sampling captured repertoires only after the peak T cell response. Most donors were white British and more were female, and clonal diversity was possibly underestimated.

Remarks on this clone: The antigen is undetermined.

Sequencing was performed with immunoSEQ multiplex PCR; in TCRdb, only in-frame clones are kept and a portion is missing. The sample has 150,000 to 180,000 clones; 80% to 90% are singletons. Germline V gives CDR1 MNHEY, CDR2 SMNVEV (reference sequence). Unmatched junction bases numbered 7, after V lost 5 bases and J lost 1 base. The CDR3 extends over 16 amino acids. The chain couples TRBV27 to TRBJ2-3; 9 nucleotides match TRBD1. The receptor was derived from an adult in good health. The specimen comprised peripheral blood, sampled on day 0 of MenACWY control vaccination. CDR3 sequence: CASSRDRVRGTDTQYF. In DNA form, the CDR3 reads TGTGCCAGCAGTCGGGACAGGGTACGGGGCACAGATACGCAGTATTTT.